This T cell receptor beta chain stems from a study of spatial heterogeneity in lung cancer. About the study: The study consistently detected more beta-chain than alpha-chain sequences. Study conclusions and caveats: Ubiquitous and regional expanded TCR counts tracked ubiquitous and regional nonsynonymous mutations, respectively. Counts of expanded intratumoral alpha and beta TCRs tracked tumor mutation counts.

Indicated time point: sample taken at primary tumor resection. TCRdb reprocessed the 5' RACE reads with MiXCR, giving one entry per CDR3 protein. The sample shows over 1,000 distinct CDR3 sequences, less than 20% of them seen only once. This clonotype is termed medium-sized. Antigen unknown. Because this beta chain is a stray read in a library intended to capture alpha chains, its abundance should not be given much weight. The sequencing used lung tumor tissue, collected at surgery. The TCR originated in a female donor with early-stage non-small cell lung cancer.

CDR3 residues: CASSLKWLAGVQETQYF. In DNA, the CDR3 is TGTGCCAGCAGCTTAAAATGGCTAGCGGGGGTCCAAGAGACCCAGTACTTC. The rearrangement links TRBV7-9 to TRBJ2-5; TRBD2 aligns across 10 bases. Germline CDR1 SEHNR, CDR2 FQNEAQ (reference sequence). The CDR3 spans 17 residues. The V and J ends lost 2 bases and 1 base, in that order; junction bases with no gene match: 7.